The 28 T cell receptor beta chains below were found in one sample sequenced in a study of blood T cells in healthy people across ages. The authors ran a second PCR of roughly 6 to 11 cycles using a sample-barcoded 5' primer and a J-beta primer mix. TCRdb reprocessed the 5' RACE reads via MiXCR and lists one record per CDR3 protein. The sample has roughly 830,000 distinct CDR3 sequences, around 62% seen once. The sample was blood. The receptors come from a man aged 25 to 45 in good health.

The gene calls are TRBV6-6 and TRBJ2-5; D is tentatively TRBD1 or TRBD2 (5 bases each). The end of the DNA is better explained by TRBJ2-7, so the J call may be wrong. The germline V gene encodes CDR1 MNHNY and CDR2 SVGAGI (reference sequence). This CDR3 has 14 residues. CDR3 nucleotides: TGTGCCAGCAGTTACCGGGGCAGGGTGGACGAGCAGTACTTC. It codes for CASSYRGRVDEQYF.

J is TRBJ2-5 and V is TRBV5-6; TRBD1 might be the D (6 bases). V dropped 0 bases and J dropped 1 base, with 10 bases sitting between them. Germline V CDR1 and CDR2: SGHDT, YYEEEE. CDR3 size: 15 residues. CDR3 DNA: TGTGCCAGCAGCTTGGATAGGGGGATCCAAGAGACCCAGTACTTC. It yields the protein CASSLDRGIQETQYF.

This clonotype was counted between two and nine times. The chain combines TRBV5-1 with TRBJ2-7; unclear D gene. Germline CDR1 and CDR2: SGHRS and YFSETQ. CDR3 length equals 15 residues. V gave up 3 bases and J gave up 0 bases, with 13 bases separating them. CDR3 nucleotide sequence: TGCGCCAGCAGCTCCCAGCTTATAGACTCCTACGAGCAGTACTTC. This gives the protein CASSSQLIDSYEQYF. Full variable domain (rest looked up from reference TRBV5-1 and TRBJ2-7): KAGVTQTPRYLIKTRGQQVTLSCSPISGHRSVSWYQQTPGQGLQFLFEYFSETQRNKGNFPGRFSGRQFSNSRSEMNVSTLELGDSALYLCASSSQLIDSYEQYFGPGTRLTVT.

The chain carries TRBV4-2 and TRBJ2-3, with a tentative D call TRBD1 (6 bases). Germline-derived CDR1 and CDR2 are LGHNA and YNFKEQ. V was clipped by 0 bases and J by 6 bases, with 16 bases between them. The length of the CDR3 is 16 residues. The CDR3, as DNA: TGTGCCAGCAGCCAAGAAGCGGCAGGGGTCGCGGATACGCAGTATTTT. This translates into CASSQEAAGVADTQYF.

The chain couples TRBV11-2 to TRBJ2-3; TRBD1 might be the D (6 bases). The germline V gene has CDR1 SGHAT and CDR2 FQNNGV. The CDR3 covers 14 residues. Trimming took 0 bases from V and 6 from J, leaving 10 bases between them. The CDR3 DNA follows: TGTGCCAGCAGCTTAGATCACAGGGCCGATACGCAGTATTTT. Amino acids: CASSLDHRADTQYF. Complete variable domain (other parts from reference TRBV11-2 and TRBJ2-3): EAGVAQSPRYKIIEKRQSVAFWCNPISGHATLYWYQQILGQGPKLLIQFQNNGVVDDSQLPKDRFSAERLKGVDSTLKIQPAKLEDSAVYLCASSLDHRADTQYFGPGTRLTVL.

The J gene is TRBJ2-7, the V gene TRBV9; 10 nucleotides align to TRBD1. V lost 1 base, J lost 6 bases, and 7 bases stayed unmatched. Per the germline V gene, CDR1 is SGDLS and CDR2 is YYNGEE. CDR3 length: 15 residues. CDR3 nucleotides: TGTGCCAGCAGCGTAACGGGACAGGGGACCGGCGAGCAGTACTTC. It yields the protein CASSVTGQGTGEQYF.

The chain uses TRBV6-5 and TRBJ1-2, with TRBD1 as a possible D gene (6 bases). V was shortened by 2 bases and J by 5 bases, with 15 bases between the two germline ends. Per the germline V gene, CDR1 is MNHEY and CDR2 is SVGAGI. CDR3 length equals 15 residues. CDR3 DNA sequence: TGTGCCAGCAGTTACGAAGGGGGGATCGATTATGGCTACACCTTC. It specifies CASSYEGGIDYGYTF.

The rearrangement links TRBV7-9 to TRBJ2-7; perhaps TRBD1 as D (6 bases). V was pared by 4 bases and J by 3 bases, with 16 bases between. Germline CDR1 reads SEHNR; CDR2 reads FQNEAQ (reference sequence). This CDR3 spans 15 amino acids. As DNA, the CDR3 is TGTGCCAGCAGCTCAACAGGGCGGTTTATCTACGAGCAGTACTTC. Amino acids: CASSSTGRFIYEQYF. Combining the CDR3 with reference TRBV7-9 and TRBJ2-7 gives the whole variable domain DTGVSQNPRHKITKRGQNVTFRCDPISEHNRLYWYRQTLGQGPEFLTYFQNEAQLEKSRLLSDRFSAERPKGSFSTLEIQRTEQGDSAMYLCASSSTGRFIYEQYFGPGTRLTVT.

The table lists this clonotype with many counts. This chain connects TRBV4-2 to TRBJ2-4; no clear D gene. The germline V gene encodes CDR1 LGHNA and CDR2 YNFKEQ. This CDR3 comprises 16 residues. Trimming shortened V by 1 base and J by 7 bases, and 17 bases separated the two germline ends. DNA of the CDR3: TGTGCCAGCAGCCAAGCAGGAGACTCGCTGGGGAACATTCAGTACTTC. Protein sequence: CASSQAGDSLGNIQYF.

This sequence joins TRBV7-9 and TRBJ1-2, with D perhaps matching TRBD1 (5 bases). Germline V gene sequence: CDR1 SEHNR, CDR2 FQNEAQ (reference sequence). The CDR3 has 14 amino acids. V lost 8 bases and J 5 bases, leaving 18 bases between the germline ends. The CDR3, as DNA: TGTGCCAGCGGCAATTCCGGGACCGCGTATGGCTACACCTTC. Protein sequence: CASGNSGTAYGYTF.

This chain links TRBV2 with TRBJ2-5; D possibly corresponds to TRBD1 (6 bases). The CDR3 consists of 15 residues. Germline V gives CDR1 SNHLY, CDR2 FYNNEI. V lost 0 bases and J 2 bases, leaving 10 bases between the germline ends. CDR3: CASSEAPGQQETQYF. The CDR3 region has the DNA TGTGCCAGCAGTGAAGCACCCGGACAGCAAGAGACCCAGTACTTC.

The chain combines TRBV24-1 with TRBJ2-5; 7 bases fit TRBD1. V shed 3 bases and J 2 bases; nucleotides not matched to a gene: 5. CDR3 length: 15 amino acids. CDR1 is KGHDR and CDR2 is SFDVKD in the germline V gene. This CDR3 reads CATSDPGTAQETQYF. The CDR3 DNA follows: TGTGCCACCAGTGATCCCGGGACAGCACAAGAGACCCAGTACTTC.

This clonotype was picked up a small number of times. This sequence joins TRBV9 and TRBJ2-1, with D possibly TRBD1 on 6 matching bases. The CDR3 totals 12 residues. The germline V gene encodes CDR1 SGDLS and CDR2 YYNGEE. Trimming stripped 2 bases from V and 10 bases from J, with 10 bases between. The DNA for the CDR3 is TGTGCCAGCAGCGTTGGGGGCCTCGAGCAGTTCTTC. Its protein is CASSVGGLEQFF. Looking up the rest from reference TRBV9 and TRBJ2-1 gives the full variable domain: DSGVTQTPKHLITATGQRVTLRCSPRSGDLSVYWYQQSLDQGLQFLIQYYNGEERAKGNILERFSAQQFPDLHSELNLSSLELGDSALYFCASSVGGLEQFFGPGTRLTVL.

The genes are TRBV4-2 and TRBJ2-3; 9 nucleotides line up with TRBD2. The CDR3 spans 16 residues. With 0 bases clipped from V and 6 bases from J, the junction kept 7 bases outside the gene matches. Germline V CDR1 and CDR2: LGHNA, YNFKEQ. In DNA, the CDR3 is TGTGCCAGCAGCCAAGATAAGCGGGGGGCCTGGGATACGCAGTATTTT. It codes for CASSQDKRGAWDTQYF.

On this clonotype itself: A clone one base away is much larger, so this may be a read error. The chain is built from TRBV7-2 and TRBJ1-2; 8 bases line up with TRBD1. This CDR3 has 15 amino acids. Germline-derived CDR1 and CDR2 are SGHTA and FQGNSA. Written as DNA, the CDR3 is TGTGCCAGCAGCACCACCGGGACAGGCCCCTATGGCTGCACCTTC. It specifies CASSTTGTGPYGCTF.

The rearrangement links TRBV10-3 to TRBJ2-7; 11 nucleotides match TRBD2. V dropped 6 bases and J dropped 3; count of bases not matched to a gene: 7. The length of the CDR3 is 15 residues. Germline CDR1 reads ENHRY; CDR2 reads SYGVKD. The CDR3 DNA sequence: TGTGCCATCAGCGGGACTAGCGGAGATTACTACGAGCAGTACTTC. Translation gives CAISGTSGDYYEQYF.

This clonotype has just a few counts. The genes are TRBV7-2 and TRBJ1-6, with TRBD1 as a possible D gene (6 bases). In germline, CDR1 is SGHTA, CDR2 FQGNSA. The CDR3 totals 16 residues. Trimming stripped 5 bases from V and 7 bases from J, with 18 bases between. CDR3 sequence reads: CASSPTGGLSNSPLHF. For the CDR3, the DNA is TGTGCCAGCAGCCCCACGGGGGGGCTGAGCAATTCACCCCTCCACTTT. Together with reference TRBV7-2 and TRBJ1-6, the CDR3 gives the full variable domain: GAGVSQSPSNKVTEKGKDVELRCDPISGHTALYWYRQSLGQGLEFLIYFQGNSAPDKSGLPSDRFSAERTGGSVSTLTIQRTQQEDSAVYLCASSPTGGLSNSPLHFGNGTRLTVT.

CDR3 in amino acids: CSVTAPQGSYEQYF. The CDR3 DNA sequence: TGCAGCGTTACCGCCCCCCAGGGCTCCTACGAGCAGTACTTC. The genes are TRBV29-1 and TRBJ2-7, with D possibly matching TRBD1 (5 bases). Germline V CDR1 and CDR2: SQVTM, ANQGSEA. Trimming took off 5 bases at V and 0 bases at J, with 14 bases between the two ends. This CDR3 spans 14 amino acids.

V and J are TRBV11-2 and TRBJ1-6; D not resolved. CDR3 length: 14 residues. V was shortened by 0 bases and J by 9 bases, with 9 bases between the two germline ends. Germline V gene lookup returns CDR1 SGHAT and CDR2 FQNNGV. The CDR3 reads CASSLEGTVSPLHF. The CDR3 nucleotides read TGTGCCAGCAGCTTAGAGGGAACGGTTTCACCCCTCCACTTT.

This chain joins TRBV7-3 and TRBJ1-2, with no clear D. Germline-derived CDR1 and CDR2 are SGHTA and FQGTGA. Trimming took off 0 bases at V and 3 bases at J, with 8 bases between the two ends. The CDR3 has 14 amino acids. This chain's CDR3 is CASSLTSGHYGYTF. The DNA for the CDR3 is TGTGCCAGCAGCTTAACAAGTGGGCACTATGGCTACACCTTC.

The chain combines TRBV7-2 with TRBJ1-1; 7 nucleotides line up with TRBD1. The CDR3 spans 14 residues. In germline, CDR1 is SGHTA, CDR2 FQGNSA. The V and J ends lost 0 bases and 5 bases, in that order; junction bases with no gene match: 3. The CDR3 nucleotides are TGTGCCAGCAGCTTAGCACCGGGACAGACTGAAGCTTTCTTT. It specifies CASSLAPGQTEAFF.

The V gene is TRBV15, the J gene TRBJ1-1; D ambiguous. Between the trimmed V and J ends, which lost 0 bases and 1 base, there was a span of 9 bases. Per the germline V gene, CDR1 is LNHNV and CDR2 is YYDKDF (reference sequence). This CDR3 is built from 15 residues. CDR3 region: CATSRERAENTEAFF. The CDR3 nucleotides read TGTGCCACCAGCAGAGAGAGGGCGGAGAACACTGAAGCTTTCTTT.

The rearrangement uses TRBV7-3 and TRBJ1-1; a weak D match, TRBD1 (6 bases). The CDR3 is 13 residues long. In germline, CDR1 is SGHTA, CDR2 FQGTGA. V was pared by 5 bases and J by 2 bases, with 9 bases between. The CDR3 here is CASSGGGNTEAFF. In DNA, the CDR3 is TGTGCCAGCAGCGGAGGGGGAAACACTGAAGCTTTCTTT. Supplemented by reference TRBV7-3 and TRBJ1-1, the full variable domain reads GAGVSQTPSNKVTEKGKYVELRCDPISGHTALYWYRQSLGQGPEFLIYFQGTGAADDSGLPNDRFFAVRPEGSVSTLKIQRTERGDSAVYLCASSGGGNTEAFFGQGTRLTVV.

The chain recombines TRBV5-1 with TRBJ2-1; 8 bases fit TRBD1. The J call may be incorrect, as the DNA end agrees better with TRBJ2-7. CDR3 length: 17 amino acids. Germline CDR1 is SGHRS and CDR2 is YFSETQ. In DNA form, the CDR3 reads TGCGCCAGCAGCTTGGATTTGGGGACAGGAATTAGCTACGAGCAGTACTTC. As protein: CASSLDLGTGISYEQYF.

The CDR3 loop reads CASSQGGGDGYGYTF. The CDR3 DNA sequence: TGTGCCAGCAGCCAAGGGGGTGGGGACGGCTATGGCTACACCTTC. The chain combines TRBV14 with TRBJ1-2; perhaps TRBD1 as D (5 bases). The CDR3 sequence is 15 residues long. Trimming left V 1 base short and J 4 bases short, with 13 bases between. Germline CDR1 is SGHDN and CDR2 is FVKESK.

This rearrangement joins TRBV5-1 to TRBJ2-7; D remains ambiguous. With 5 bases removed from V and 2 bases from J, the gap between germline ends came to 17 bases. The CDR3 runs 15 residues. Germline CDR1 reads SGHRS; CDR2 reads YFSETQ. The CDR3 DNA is TGCGCCAGCAGACTCGAGAGGCGTGGGGCCTACGAGCAGTACTTC. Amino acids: CASRLERRGAYEQYF.

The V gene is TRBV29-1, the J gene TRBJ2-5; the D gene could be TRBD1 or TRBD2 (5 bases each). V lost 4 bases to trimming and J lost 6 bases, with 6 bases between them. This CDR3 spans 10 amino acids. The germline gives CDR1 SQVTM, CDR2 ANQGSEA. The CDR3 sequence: CSVGDQTQYF. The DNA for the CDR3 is TGCAGCGTTGGGGACCAGACCCAGTACTTC.

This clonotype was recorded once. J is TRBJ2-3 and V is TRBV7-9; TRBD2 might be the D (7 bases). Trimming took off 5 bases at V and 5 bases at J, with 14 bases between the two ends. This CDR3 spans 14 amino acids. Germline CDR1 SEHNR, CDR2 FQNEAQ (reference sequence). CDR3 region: CASSAGDRKDTQYF. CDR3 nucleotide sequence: TGTGCCAGCAGCGCGGGAGACAGGAAAGATACGCAGTATTTT. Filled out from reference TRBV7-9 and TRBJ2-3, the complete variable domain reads DTGVSQNPRHKITKRGQNVTFRCDPISEHNRLYWYRQTLGQGPEFLTYFQNEAQLEKSRLLSDRFSAERPKGSFSTLEIQRTEQGDSAMYLCASSAGDRKDTQYFGPGTRLTVL.